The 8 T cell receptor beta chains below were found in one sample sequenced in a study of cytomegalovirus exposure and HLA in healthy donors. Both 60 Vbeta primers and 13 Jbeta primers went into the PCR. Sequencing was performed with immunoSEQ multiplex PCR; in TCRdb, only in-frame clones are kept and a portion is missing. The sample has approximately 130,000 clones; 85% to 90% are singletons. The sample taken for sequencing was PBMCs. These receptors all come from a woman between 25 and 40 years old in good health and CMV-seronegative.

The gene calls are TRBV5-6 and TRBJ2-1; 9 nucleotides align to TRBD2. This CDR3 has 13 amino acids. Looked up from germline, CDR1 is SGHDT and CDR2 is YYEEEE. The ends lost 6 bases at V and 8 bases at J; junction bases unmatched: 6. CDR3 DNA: TGTGCCAGCATATTGCGGGGGGGGGATGAGCAGTTCTTC. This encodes CASILRGGDEQFF.

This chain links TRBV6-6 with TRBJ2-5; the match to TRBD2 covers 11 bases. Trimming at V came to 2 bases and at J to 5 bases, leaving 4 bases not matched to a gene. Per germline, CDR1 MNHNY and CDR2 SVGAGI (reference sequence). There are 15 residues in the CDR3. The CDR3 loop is CASSYLAGGQETQYF. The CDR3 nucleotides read TGTGCCAGCAGTTACCTAGCGGGGGGCCAGGAGACCCAGTACTTC.

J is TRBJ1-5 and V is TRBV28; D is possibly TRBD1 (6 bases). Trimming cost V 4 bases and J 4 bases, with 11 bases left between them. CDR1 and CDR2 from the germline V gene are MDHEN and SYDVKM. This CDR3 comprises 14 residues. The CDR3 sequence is CASSSDRQNQPQHF. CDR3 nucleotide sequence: TGTGCCAGCAGTTCGGACAGACAAAATCAGCCCCAGCATTTT.

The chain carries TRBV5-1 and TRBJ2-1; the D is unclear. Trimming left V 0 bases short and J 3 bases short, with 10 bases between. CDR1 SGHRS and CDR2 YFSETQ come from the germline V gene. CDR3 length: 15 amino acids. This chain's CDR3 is CASSLAGPYYNEQFF. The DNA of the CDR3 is TGCGCCAGCAGCTTGGCTGGGCCCTACTACAATGAGCAGTTCTTC.

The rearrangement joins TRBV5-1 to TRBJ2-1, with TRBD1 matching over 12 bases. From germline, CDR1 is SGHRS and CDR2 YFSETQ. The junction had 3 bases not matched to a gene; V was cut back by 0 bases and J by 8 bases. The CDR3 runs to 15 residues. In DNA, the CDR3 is TGCGCCAGCAGCTTGGGGGGACAGGGGGCCCATGAGCAGTTCTTC. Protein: CASSLGGQGAHEQFF.

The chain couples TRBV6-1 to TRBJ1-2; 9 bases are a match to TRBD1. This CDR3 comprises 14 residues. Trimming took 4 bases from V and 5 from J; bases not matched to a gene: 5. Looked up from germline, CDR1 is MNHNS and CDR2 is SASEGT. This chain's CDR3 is CASSADRGSYGYTF. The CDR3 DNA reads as TGTGCCAGCAGTGCAGACAGGGGGTCTTATGGCTACACCTTC.

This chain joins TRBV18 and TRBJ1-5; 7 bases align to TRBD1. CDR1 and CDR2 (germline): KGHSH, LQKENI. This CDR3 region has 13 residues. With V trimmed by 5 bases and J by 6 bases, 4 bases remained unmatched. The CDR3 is CASSSTGTQPQHF. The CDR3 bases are TGTGCCAGCTCATCGACAGGGACTCAGCCCCAGCATTTT.

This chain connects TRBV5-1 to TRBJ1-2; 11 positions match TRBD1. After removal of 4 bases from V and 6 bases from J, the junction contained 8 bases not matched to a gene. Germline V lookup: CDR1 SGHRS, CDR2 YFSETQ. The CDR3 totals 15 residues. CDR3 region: CASSGGTGGMNGYTF. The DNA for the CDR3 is TGCGCCAGCAGCGGAGGGACAGGGGGAATGAATGGCTACACCTTC.